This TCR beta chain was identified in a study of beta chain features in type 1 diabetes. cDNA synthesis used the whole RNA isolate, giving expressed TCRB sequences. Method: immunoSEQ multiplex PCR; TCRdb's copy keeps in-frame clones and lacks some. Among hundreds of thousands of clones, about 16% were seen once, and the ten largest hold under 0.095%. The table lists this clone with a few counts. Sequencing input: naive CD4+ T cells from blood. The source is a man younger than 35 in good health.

The CDR3 nucleotides are TGTGCCAGCAGCTTAGAATGGGGGTACGAGCAGTTCTTC. Its translation is CASSLEWGYEQFF. This chain uses TRBV7-3 with TRBJ2-1, with D perhaps given as TRBD1 or TRBD2 (5 bases each). This CDR3 is built from 13 residues. With 2 bases removed from V and 10 bases from J, the gap between germline ends came to 12 bases. The V gene's germline CDR1 is SGHTA and CDR2 FQGTGA. The full variable domain, with the rest looked up from reference TRBV7-3 and TRBJ2-1, is GAGVSQTPSNKVTEKGKYVELRCDPISGHTALYWYRQSLGQGPEFLIYFQGTGAADDSGLPNDRFFAVRPEGSVSTLKIQRTERGDSAVYLCASSLEWGYEQFFGPGTRLTVL.